The 7 T cell receptor beta chains given below trace back to one sample, sequenced in a study of T cell responses to AZD1222 COVID-19 vaccine (dated by TCRdb to the early 2020s). Library construction relied on the immunoSEQ multiplex PCR assay. In its TCRdb copy, this immuneACCESS table keeps in-frame sequences only and misses some clones. Where compared with another copy, unresolved V genes explain less than half of these, and the others have no known cause. The sample yields about 160,000 clones; approximately 93% were counted once. About 0.9% of the sample is taken by the ten largest. Interpreted using the paper, the time point label stands for: baseline before first vaccination. The material sequenced was peripheral blood, taken on day 0 of AZD1222 vaccination. These receptors were taken from an adult in good health.

The rearrangement joins TRBV3-1 (or the pseudogene TRBV3-2) to TRBJ1-4; 7 nucleotides align to TRBD1. The CDR3 contains 15 residues. Germline assignment: CDR1 LGHDT and CDR2 YNNKEL (reference sequence). J was trimmed by 6 bases and V by 3 bases; bases with no gene match: 7. In nucleotides, the CDR3 is TGTGCCAGCAGCCATCGACAGGGTCTAGATGAAAAACTGTTTTTT. The encoded protein is CASSHRQGLDEKLFF.

This chain connects TRBV7-3 to TRBJ2-7; D gene uncertain. Between the trimmed V and J ends, which lost 2 bases and 7 bases, there was a span of 15 bases. Germline V lookup: CDR1 SGHTA, CDR2 FQGTGA. This CDR3 comprises 14 residues. CDR3 bases: TGTGCCAGCAGCTTATCCCCCTCCTTAGGAGAGCAGTACTTC. It specifies CASSLSPSLGEQYF.

CDR3: CASSPTRDTREKLFF. The CDR3 DNA reads as TGTGCCAGCAGCCCGACCCGGGACACGAGAGAAAAACTGTTTTTT. The chain links TRBV3-1 (or the pseudogene TRBV3-2) to TRBJ1-4, with a tentative D call TRBD1 (6 bases). V was cut by 4 bases and J by 8 bases, with 17 bases left in between. In germline, CDR1 is LGHDT, CDR2 YNNKEL (reference sequence). The CDR3 contains 15 residues.

The chain uses TRBV6-6 and TRBJ1-2; D is unresolved. CDR3 length equals 12 residues. V lost 7 bases and J lost 2, with 8 bases in between. CDR1 MNHNY and CDR2 SVGAGI come from the germline V gene (reference sequence). This chain's CDR3 is CASTLENYGYTF. The CDR3 region has the DNA TGTGCCAGCACACTGGAAAACTATGGCTACACCTTC.

A single count supports this clone. This chain connects TRBV10-3 to TRBJ2-7; unclear D gene. Trimming shortened V by 10 bases and J by 0 bases, and 13 bases separated the two germline ends. Germline V gene lookup returns CDR1 ENHRY and CDR2 SYGVKD. The CDR3 totals 13 residues. The CDR3 region is CATSRESSYEQYF. In nucleotides, the CDR3 is TGTGCCACTTCACGTGAGAGCTCCTACGAGCAGTACTTC.

The genes are TRBV7-3 and TRBJ2-1, with 8 bases matching TRBD1. The trim removed 5 bases at V and 7 bases at J, leaving 13 bases unmatched. This CDR3 spans 16 amino acids. Germline CDR1 SGHTA, CDR2 FQGTGA. This CDR3 reads CASSPFPGQGFNEQFF. Here the CDR3 DNA reads TGTGCCAGCAGCCCGTTTCCTGGACAGGGCTTTAATGAGCAGTTCTTC.

This clone occurred once. The chain carries TRBV2 and TRBJ2-2; TRBD2 might be the D (5 bases). Looked up from germline, CDR1 is SNHLY and CDR2 is FYNNEI. CDR3 length: 14 residues. V was shortened by 2 bases and J by 6 bases, with 10 bases between the two germline ends. In DNA form, the CDR3 reads TGTGCCAGCAGTGAAAGAGAGGAGGCCGGGGAGCTGTTTTTT. Amino acid sequence: CASSEREEAGELFF.